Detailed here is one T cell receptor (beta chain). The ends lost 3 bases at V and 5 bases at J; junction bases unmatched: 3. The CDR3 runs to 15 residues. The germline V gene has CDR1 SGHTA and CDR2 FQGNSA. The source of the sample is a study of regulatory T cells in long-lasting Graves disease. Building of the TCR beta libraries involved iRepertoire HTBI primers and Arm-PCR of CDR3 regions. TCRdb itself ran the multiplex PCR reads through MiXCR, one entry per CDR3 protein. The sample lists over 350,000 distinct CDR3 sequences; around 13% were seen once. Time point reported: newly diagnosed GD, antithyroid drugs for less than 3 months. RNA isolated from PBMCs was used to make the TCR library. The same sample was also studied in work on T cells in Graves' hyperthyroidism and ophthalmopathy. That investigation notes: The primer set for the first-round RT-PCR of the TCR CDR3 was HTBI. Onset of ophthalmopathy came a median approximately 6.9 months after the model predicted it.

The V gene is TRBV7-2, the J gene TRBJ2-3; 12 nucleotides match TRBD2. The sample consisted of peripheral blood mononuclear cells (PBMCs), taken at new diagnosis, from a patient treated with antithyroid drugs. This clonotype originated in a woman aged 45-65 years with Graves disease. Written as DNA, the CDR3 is TGTGCCAGCAGCTTGACTAGCGGGAGACAAGATACGCAGTATTTT. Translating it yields CASSLTSGRQDTQYF.